This is a list of T cell receptor beta chains from one sample in a study of T cells in Graves' hyperthyroidism and ophthalmopathy. TCRdb re-derived calls from the multiplex PCR reads in MiXCR, one entry per CDR3 protein. This sample has 550,000 to 700,000 distinct CDR3 sequences, with roughly 15% found just once. Sequenced sample: blood. Receptors were obtained from a woman aged 40 to 55 with Graves' ophthalmopathy. Each CDR3 is given with its conserved first and last residue. D genes are given only for firm matches. Clone size, where shown, is once, few, many, or a class for clones that have expanded.

D gene | J gene | clone size | V gene | CDR3 DNA | CDR3 protein
NA | TRBJ2-2 | many | TRBV12-3/TRBV12-4 | TGTGCCAGCACCCTAGGGGCCATCGAGCTGTTTTTT | CASTLGAIELFF
TRBD2 | TRBJ2-5 | many | TRBV6-1 | TGTGCCAGCAGTACACTAGCGGGAGGGTTGGAGACCCAGTACTTC | CASSTLAGGLETQYF
TRBD1 | TRBJ2-7 | few | TRBV11-2 | TGTGCCAGCAGCTTATGGGACAGTGCTAGCTCCTACGAGCAGTACTTC | CASSLWDSASSYEQYF
TRBD1 | TRBJ1-5 | many | TRBV19 | TGTGCCAGTAGTATCCCGACAGGGGCAGGGAATCAGCCCCAGCATTTT | CASSIPTGAGNQPQHF
NA | TRBJ2-5 | few | TRBV5-6 | TGTGCCAGCAGACCGACAGCTAGCCAAGAGACCCAGTACTTC | CASRPTASQETQYF
TRBD2 | TRBJ2-7 | many | TRBV28 | TGTGCCAGCGCGTTAGCGGGGAACTACGAGCAGTACTTC | CASALAGNYEQYF
TRBD2 | TRBJ2-7 | many | TRBV27 | TGTGCCAGCAGTTTATCGACTAGCGGGAGCTACGAGCAGTACTTC | CASSLSTSGSYEQYF
NA | TRBJ1-5 | NA | TRBV19 | TGTGCCAGTAGTATGGGCTGGGATCTTGGGAGCAATCAGCCCCAGCATTTT | CASSMGWDLGSNQPQHF
TRBD2 | TRBJ2-4 | few | TRBV18 | TGTGCCAGCTCACCAGAGGCGGGAGGGCTAGCCAAAAACATTCAGTACTTC | CASSPEAGGLAKNIQYF
NA | TRBJ2-5 | once | TRBV12-3/TRBV12-4 | TGTGCCAGCAGTTTAGCGCATCGCCCGAGCGGGGAGACCCAGTACTTC | CASSLAHRPSGETQYF
NA | TRBJ2-4 | many | TRBV28 | TGTGCCAGCAGTCCCTCGGACGGAGCCAAAAACATTCAGTACTTC | CASSPSDGAKNIQYF
NA | TRBJ2-5 | NA | TRBV29-1 | TGCAGCGTTCAGCCAGGAGCCCGATCGGAGACCCAGTACTTC | CSVQPGARSETQYF
TRBD2 | TRBJ2-7 | NA | TRBV12-5 | TGTGCTAGTGGCCAGGGACTAGCGGGAGACACCTACGAGCAGTACTTC | CASGQGLAGDTYEQYF
NA | TRBJ2-5 | NA | TRBV20-1 | TGCAGTGCTAGGGACATTATCGAGACCCAGTACTTC | CSARDIIETQYF
NA | TRBJ1-1 | many | TRBV20-1 | TGCAGTGCTAGGCGGGGACCTGAAGCTTTCTTT | CSARRGPEAFF
TRBD1 | TRBJ1-1 | few | TRBV6-2/TRBV6-3 | TGTGCCACCGGACAGGGGTGGAACACTGAAGCTTTCTTT | CATGQGWNTEAFF
NA | TRBJ1-5 | few | TRBV6-2/TRBV6-3 | TGTGCCAGCAGCCCCAGCTACAATCAGCCCCAGCATTTT | CASSPSYNQPQHF
NA | TRBJ2-3 | few | TRBV19 | TGTGCCAGTTCCAAGAGCACAGATACGCAGTATTTT | CASSKSTDTQYF
TRBD1 | TRBJ2-7 | NA | TRBV11-2 | TGTGCCAGCAGCTTACAACCCCCGGGACAGGGCCTCGAGCAGTACTTC | CASSLQPPGQGLEQYF
NA | TRBJ2-5 | many | TRBV6-2/TRBV6-3 | TGTGCCAGCAGTGCCGCCGGGACACCACAAGAGACCCAGTACTTC | CASSAAGTPQETQYF
NA | TRBJ1-3 | NA | TRBV28 | TGTGCCAGCGGGCGAGTTGGAAACACCATATATTTT | CASGRVGNTIYF
TRBD1 | TRBJ2-2 | NA | TRBV7-3 | TGTGCCAGCAGCTTAAAGGAAAGAGGGTGGACAGGGGGCGCGAGCACCGGGGAGCTGTTTTTT | CASSLKERGWTGGASTGELFF
TRBD2 | TRBJ2-7 | NA | TRBV30 | TGTGCCTGGAGGAAGCGGGGCCTAAGCTACGAGCAGTACTTC | CAWRKRGLSYEQYF
NA | TRBJ2-7 | many | TRBV12-3/TRBV12-4 | TGTGCCAGCAGTTGGGGACATCCCCAGGGGGAGCAGTACTTC | CASSWGHPQGEQYF
TRBD2 | TRBJ2-5 | many | TRBV3-1 | TGTGCCAGCAGCTCTGTCGGGACTAGCGGACAAGAGACCCAGTACTTC | CASSSVGTSGQETQYF
TRBD1 | TRBJ2-7 | many | TRBV20-1 | TGCAGTGCTTGGGGGACAGGATCCTACGAGCAGTACTTC | CSAWGTGSYEQYF
NA | TRBJ2-7 | many | TRBV10-3 | TGTGCCATCAGTGAGGTCGTGCTGGGGGGCGAGCAGTACTTC | CAISEVVLGGEQYF
TRBD1 | TRBJ1-1 | many | TRBV12-3/TRBV12-4 | TGTGCCAGCAGCGCAGGGGGCCGCGCGGCTTTCTTT | CASSAGGRAAFF
TRBD2 | TRBJ2-2 | NA | TRBV7-3 | TGTGCCAGCAGCCGAACCGGACTAGCGGGACTGAACACCGGGGAGCTGTTTTTT | CASSRTGLAGLNTGELFF
NA | TRBJ2-7 | NA | TRBV6-1 | TGTGCCAGCAACATAGGTGGGATTTCTCTCGGGTACGAGCAGTACTTC | CASNIGGISLGYEQYF
NA | TRBJ2-2 | few | TRBV3-1 | TGTGCCAGCAGCCCGGAATGGAGCACCGGGGAGCTGTTTTTT | CASSPEWSTGELFF
NA | TRBJ1-2 | many | TRBV29-1 | TGCAGCGTTGACGATGGTTTCTATGGCTACACCTTC | CSVDDGFYGYTF
TRBD1 | TRBJ2-5 | NA | TRBV12-3/TRBV12-4 | TGTGCCAGCAAGACAGGGGGCCTGGAGACCCAGTACTTC | CASKTGGLETQYF
TRBD1 | TRBJ1-1 | few | TRBV7-2 | TGTGCCAGCACGCTGGACAGGGGAGAGCAAGCTTTCTTT | CASTLDRGEQAFF
TRBD1 | TRBJ2-7 | many | TRBV6-2/TRBV6-3 | TGTGCCAGCAGTCAGACAGGGTATTTGTACGAGCAGTACTTC | CASSQTGYLYEQYF
NA | TRBJ1-1 | many | TRBV20-1 | TGCAGTGCTCCGTCCTTGGGTCGCTTTTTGAACACTGAAGCTTTCTTT | CSAPSLGRFLNTEAFF
NA | TRBJ1-1 | NA | TRBV28 | TGTGCCAGCAGTCCCTACCGGGTATCCGAAGCTTTCTTT | CASSPYRVSEAFF
NA | TRBJ2-7 | many | TRBV24-1 | TGTGCCACCAGCTGGGGGGCCGACGAGCAGTACTTC | CATSWGADEQYF
NA | TRBJ1-2 | many | TRBV28 | TGTGCCAGCAGTTTATCAGGAAGAGCTAACTATGGCTACACCTTC | CASSLSGRANYGYTF
TRBD1 | TRBJ2-7 | many | TRBV2 | TGTGCCAGCAAGGGACAGGGGGCACAGTTAGGTTCGTACTTC | CASKGQGAQLGSYF
NA | TRBJ1-2 | many | TRBV29-1 | TGCAGCGTTGACAGGGGAGAAAAGGGCTACACCTTC | CSVDRGEKGYTF